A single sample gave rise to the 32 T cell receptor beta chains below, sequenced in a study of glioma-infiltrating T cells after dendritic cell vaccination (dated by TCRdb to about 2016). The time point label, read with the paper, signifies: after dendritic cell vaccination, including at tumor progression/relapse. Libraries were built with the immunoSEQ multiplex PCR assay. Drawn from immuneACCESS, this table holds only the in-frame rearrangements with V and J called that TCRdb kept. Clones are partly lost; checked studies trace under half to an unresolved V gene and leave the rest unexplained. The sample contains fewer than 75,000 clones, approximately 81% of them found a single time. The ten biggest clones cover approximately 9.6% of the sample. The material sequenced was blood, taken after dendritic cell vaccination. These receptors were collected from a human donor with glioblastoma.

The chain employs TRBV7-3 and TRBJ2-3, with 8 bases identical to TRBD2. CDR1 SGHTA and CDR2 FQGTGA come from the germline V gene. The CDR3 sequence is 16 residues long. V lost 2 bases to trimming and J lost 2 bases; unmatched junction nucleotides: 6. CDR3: CASSLSGGGTTDTQYF. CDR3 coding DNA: TGTGCCAGCAGCTTATCGGGCGGGGGGACCACAGATACGCAGTATTTT.

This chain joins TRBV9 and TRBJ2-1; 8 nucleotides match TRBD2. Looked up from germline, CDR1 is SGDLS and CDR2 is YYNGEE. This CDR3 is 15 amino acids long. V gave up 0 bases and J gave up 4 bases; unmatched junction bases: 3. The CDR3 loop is CASSVARGGYNEQFF. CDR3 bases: TGTGCCAGCAGCGTAGCCCGGGGGGGGTACAATGAGCAGTTCTTC.

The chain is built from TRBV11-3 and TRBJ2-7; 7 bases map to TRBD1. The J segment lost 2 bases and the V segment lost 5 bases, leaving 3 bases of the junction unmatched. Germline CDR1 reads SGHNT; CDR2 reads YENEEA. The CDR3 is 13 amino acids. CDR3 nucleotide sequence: TGTGCCAGCAGCACCGGGACAGCCTACGAGCAGTACTTC. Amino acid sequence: CASSTGTAYEQYF.

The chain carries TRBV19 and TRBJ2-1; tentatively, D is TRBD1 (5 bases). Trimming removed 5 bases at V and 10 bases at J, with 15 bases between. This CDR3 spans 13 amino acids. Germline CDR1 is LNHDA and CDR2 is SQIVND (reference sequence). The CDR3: CASSATRVAEQFF. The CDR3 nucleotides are TGTGCCAGTAGTGCCACCAGGGTAGCCGAGCAGTTCTTC.

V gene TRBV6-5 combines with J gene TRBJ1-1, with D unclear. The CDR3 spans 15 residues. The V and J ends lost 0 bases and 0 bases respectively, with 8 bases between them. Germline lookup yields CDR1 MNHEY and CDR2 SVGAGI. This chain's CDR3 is CASSYSGSMNTEAFF. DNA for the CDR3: TGTGCCAGCAGTTACTCCGGTTCAATGAACACTGAAGCTTTCTTT.

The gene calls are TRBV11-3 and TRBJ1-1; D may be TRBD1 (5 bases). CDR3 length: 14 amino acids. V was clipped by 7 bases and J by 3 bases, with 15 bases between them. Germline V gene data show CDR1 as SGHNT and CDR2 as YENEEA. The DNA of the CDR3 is TGTGCCAGCAACACTCGGCGGGGGGACACTGAAGCTTTCTTT. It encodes CASNTRRGDTEAFF.

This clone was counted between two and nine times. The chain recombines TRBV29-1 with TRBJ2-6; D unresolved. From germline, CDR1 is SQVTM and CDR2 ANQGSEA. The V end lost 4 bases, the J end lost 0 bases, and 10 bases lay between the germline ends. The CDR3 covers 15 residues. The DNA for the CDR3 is TGCAGCGTTGTAGCCCAGCGCTCTGGGGCCAACGTCCTGACTTTC. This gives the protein CSVVAQRSGANVLTF.

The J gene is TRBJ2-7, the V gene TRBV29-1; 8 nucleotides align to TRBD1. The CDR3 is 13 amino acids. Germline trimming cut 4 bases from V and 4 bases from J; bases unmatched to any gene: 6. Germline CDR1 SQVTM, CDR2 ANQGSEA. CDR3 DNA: TGCAGCGTTGGACAGGGGTCTGGGTACGAGCAGTACTTC. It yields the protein CSVGQGSGYEQYF.

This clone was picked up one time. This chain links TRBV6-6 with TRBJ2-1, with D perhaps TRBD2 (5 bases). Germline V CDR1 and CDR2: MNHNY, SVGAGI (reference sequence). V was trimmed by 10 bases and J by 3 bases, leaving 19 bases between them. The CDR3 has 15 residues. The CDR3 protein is CATTAEGYLYNEQFF. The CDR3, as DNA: TGTGCCACCACAGCCGAGGGATACCTCTACAATGAGCAGTTCTTC.

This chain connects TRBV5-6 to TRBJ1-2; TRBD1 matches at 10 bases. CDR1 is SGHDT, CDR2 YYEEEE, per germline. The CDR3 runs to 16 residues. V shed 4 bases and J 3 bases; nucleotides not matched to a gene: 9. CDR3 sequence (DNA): TGTGCCAGCAGCCGAGGGGGGGACAGGGGCGACTATGGCTACACCTTC. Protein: CASSRGGDRGDYGYTF.

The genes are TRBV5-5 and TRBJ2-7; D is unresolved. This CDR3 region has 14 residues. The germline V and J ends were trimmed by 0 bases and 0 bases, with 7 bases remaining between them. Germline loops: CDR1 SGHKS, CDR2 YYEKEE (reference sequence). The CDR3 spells CASSLVRSSYEQYF. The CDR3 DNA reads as TGTGCCAGCAGCTTGGTCCGGAGCTCCTACGAGCAGTACTTC.

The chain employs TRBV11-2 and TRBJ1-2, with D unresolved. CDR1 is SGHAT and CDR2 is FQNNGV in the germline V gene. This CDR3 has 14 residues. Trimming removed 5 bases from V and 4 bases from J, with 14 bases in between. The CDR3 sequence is CASSRPGLGYGYTF. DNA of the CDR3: TGTGCCAGCAGCCGACCGGGTCTCGGCTATGGCTACACCTTC.

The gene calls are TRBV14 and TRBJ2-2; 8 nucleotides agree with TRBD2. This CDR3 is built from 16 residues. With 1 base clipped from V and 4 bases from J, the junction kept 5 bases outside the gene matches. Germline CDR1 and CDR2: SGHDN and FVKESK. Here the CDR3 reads CASSQGWLAGTGELFF. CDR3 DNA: TGTGCCAGCAGCCAAGGTTGGCTAGCGGGCACCGGGGAGCTGTTTTTT.

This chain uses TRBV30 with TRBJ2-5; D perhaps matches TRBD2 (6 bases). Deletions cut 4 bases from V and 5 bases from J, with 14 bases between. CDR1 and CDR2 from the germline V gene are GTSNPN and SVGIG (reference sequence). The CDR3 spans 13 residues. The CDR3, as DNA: TGTGCCTGGAATTTAGCGGATTGGGAGACCCAGTACTTC. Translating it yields CAWNLADWETQYF.

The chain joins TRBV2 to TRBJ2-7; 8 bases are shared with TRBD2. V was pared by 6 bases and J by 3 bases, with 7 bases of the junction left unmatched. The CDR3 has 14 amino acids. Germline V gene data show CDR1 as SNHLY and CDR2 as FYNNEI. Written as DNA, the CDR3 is TGTGCCAGCAGCCGGACTAGCTACGTCTACGAGCAGTACTTC. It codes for CASSRTSYVYEQYF.

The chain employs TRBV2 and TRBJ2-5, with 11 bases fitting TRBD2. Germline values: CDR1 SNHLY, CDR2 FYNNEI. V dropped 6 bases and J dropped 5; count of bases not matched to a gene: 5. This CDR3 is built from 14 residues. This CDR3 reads CASRVAGGQETQYF. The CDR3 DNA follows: TGTGCCAGCAGAGTAGCGGGGGGGCAGGAGACCCAGTACTTC.

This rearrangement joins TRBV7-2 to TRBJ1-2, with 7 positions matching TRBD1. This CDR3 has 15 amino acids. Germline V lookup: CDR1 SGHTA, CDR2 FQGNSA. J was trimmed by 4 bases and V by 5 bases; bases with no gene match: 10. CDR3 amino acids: CASSPYQGELYGYTF. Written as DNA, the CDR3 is TGTGCCAGCAGCCCATACCAGGGGGAACTCTATGGCTACACCTTC. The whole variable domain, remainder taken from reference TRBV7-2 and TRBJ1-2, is GAGVSQSPSNKVTEKGKDVELRCDPISGHTALYWYRQSLGQGLEFLIYFQGNSAPDKSGLPSDRFSAERTGGSVSTLTIQRTQQEDSAVYLCASSPYQGELYGYTFGSGTRLTVV.

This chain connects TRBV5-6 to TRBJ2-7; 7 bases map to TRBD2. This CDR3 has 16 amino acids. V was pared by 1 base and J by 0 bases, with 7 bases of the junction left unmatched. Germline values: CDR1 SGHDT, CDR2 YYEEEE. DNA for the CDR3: TGTGCCAGCAGCTTGCCCCAAGCGGGGTCCTCCTACGAGCAGTACTTC. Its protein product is CASSLPQAGSSYEQYF.

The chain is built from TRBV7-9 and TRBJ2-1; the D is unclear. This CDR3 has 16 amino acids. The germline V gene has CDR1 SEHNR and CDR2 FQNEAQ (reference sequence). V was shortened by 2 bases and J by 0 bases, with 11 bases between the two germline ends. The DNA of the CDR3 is TGTGCCAGCAGCTTAACGGTCAGGCGCTCCTACAATGAGCAGTTCTTC. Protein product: CASSLTVRRSYNEQFF.

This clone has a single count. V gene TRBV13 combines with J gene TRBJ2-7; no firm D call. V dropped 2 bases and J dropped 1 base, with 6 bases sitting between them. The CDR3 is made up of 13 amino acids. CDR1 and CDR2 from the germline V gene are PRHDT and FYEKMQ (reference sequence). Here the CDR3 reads CASSLFRSYEQYF. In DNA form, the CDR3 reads TGTGCCAGCAGCTTATTTAGATCCTACGAGCAGTACTTC.

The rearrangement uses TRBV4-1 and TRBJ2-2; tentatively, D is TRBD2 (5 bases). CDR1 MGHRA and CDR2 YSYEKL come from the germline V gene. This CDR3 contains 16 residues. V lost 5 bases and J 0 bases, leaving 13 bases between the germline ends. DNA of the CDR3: TGCGCCAGCAGCAACGGGATCCCACCGAACACCGGGGAGCTGTTTTTT. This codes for CASSNGIPPNTGELFF.

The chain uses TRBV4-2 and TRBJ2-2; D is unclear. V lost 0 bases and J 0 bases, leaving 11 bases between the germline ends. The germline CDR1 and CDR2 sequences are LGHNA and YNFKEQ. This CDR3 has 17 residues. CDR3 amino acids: CASSQDGRVSNTGELFF. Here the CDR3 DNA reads TGTGCCAGCAGCCAAGATGGTCGGGTATCGAACACCGGGGAGCTGTTTTTT.

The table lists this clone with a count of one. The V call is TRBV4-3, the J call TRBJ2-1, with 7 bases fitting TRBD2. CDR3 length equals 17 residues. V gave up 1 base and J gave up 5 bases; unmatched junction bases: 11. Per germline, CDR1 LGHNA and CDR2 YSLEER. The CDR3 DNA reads TGCGCCAGCAGCCAAGGTCTATTTGCGGGGGTTGACAATGAGCAGTTCTTC. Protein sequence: CASSQGLFAGVDNEQFF.

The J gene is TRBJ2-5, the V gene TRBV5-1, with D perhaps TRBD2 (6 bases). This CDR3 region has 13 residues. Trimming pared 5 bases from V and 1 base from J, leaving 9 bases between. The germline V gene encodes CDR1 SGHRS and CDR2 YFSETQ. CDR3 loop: CASRSGVQETQYF. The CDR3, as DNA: TGCGCCAGCAGGTCGGGAGTCCAAGAGACCCAGTACTTC.

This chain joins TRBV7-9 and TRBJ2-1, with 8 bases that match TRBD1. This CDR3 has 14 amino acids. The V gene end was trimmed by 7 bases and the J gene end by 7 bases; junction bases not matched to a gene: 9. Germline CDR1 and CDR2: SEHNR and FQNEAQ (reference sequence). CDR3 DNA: TGTGCCAGCACTGGACAGGGAAGTATGAATGAGCAGTTCTTC. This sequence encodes CASTGQGSMNEQFF.

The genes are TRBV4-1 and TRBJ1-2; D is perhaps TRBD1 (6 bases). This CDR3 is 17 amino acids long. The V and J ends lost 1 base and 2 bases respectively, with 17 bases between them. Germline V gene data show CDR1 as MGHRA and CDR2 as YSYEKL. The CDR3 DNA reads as TGCGCCAGCAGCCAAGCGGGCTGGACAGAGCTAAACTATGGCTACACCTTC. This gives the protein CASSQAGWTELNYGYTF.

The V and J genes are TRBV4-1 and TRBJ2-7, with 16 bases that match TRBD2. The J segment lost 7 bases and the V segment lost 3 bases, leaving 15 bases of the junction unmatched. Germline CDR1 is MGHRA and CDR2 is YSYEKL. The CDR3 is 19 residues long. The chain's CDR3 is CASSQAKGLAGGGPEEQYF. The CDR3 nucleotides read TGCGCCAGCAGCCAGGCGAAGGGACTAGCGGGAGGGGGGCCCGAGGAGCAGTACTTC.

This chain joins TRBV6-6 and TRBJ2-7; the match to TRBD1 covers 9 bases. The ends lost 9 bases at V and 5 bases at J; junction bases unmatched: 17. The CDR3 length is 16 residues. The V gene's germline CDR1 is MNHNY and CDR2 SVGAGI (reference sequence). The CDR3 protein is CASWDSTGGAFHEQYF. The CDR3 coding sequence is TGTGCCAGTTGGGACTCCACAGGGGGCGCATTCCACGAGCAGTACTTC.

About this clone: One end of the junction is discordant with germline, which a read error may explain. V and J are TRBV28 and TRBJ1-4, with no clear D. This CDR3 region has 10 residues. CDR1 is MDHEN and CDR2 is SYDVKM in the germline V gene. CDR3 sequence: CRATNEKLFF. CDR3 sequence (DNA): TGCCGAGCAACTAATGAAAAACTGTTTTTT. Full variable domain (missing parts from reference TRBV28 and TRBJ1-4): DVKVTQSSRYLVKRTGEKVFLECVQDMDHENMFWYRQDPGLGLRLIYFSYDVKMKEKGDIPEGYSVSREKKERFSLILESASTNQTSMYLCRATNEKLFFGSGTQLSVL.

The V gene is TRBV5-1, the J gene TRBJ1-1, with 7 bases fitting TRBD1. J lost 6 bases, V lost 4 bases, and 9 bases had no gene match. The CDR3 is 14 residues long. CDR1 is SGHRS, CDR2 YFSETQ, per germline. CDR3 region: CASSPKTGIAEAFF. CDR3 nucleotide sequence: TGCGCCAGCAGCCCCAAGACAGGGATCGCTGAAGCTTTCTTT.

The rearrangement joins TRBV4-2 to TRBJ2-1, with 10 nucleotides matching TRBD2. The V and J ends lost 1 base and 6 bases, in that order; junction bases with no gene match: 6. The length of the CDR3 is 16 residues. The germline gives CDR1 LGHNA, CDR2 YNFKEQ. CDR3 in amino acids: CASSQGPSGGSNEQFF. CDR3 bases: TGTGCCAGCAGCCAAGGCCCTAGCGGGGGAAGCAATGAGCAGTTCTTC.

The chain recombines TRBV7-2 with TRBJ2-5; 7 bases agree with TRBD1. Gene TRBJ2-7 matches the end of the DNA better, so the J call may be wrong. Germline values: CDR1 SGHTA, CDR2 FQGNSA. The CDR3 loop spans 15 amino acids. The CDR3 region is CASSSYGDSAYEQYF. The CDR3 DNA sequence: TGTGCCAGCAGCTCATATGGGGACAGTGCCTACGAGCAGTACTTC.